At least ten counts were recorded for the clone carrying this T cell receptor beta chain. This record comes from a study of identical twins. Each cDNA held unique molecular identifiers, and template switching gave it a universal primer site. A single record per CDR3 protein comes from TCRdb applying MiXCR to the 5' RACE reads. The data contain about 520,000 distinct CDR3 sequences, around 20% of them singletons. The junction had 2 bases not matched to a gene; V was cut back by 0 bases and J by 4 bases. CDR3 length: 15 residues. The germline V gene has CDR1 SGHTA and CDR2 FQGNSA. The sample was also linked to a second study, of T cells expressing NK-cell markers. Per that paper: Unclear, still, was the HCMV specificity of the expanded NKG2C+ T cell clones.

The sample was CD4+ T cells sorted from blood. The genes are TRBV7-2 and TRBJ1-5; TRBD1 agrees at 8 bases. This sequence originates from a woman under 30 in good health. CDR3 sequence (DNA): TGTGCCAGCAGCTTAGCGGACAGGGATAATCAGCCCCAGCATTTT. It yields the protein CASSLADRDNQPQHF.